This paragraph covers one T cell receptor (beta chain) sequence. Antigen: not known. One junction end does not reproduce the germline sequence, and a read error may be involved. This entry is derived from a study of CD8+CD57+ T cells in acquired aplastic anemia. Study in general: DNA from sorted CD4+ and CD8+ cells averaged roughly 3.2 ug. Study-wide results and limits: Between the patient and control groups, CD8+ Simpson's diversity did not differ significantly.

This CDR3 is 15 amino acids long. Per germline, CDR1 LNHDA and CDR2 SQIVND (reference sequence). Patients selected for sequencing had displayed CD8+CD57+ cell expansion by flow cytometry. TCR beta VDJ combinations and CDR3 sequences were profiled from genomic DNA. In TCRdb, the reads were re-called with MiXCR into one record per CDR3 protein. The table includes about 470,000 distinct CDR3 sequences, around 32% detected once. The sequence derives from a human donor with aplastic anemia. What was sequenced was sorted CD4+, CD8+, or CD8+CD57+ T cells (not recorded which) from PBMCs. This chain uses TRBV19 with TRBJ2-1; 13 bases match TRBD2. As DNA, the CDR3 is TGTGCCAGTACTATAGGACTAGCGGGAGACAATGAGCAGTTCTTC. It specifies CASTIGLAGDNEQFF. The whole variable domain, filled in from reference TRBV19 and TRBJ2-1, reads DGGITQSPKYLFRKEGQNVTLSCEQNLNHDAMYWYRQDPGQGLRLIYYSQIVNDFQKGDIAEGYSVSREKKESFPLTVTSAQKNPTAFYLCASTIGLAGDNEQFFGPGTRLTVL.